This T cell receptor (beta chain) was captured by sequencing in a study of cytomegalovirus exposure and HLA in healthy donors. The PCR employed 60 Vbeta primers together with 13 Jbeta primers. Generated by immunoSEQ multiplex PCR, the TCRdb table keeps only in-frame clones and is missing some. The sample holds approximately 190,000 clones, about 77% seen once. Trimming took 5 bases from V and 8 from J, leaving 15 bases between them. CDR3 length: 14 residues. Per the germline V gene, CDR1 is LNHDA and CDR2 is SQIVND (reference sequence). The clonotype comes from a woman in her twenties or thirties in good health and CMV-seropositive. This chain uses TRBV19 with TRBJ1-4, with no clear D. Sequencing was carried out using PBMCs. Here the CDR3 DNA reads TGTGCCAGTAGTTCCCGGCCTCGGGAGGAAAAACTGTTTTTT. Residues: CASSSRPREEKLFF.